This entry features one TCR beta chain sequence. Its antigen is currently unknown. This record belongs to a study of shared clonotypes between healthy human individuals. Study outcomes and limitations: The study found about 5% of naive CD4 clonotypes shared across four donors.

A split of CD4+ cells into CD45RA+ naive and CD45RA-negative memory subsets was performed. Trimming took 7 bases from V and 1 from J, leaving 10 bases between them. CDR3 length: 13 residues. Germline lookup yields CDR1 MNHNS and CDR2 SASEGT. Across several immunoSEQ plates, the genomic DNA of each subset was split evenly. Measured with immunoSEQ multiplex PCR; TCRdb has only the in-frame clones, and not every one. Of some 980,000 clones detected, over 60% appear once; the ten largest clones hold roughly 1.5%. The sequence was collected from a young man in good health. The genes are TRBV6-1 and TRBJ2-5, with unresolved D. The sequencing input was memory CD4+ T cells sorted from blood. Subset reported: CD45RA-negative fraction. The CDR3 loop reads CASNQLVQETQYF. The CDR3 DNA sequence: TGTGCCAGCAACCAGCTTGTCCAAGAGACCCAGTACTTC.